This T cell receptor (beta chain) was documented in a study of T cell responses to AZD1222 COVID-19 vaccine. Findings of the study overall: Females outnumbered males among donors, who were mostly white British; clonal diversity was possibly underestimated.

The assay was immunoSEQ multiplex PCR, and TCRdb's table has in-frame clones only and misses some. The sample shows just under 90,000 clones, roughly 87% of them seen only once. Germline V CDR1 and CDR2: PRHDT, FYEKMQ (reference sequence). Trimming took 2 bases from V and 4 from J, leaving 26 bases between them. CDR3 length equals 20 residues. Concerning this clone: The antigen remains undetermined.

The input for sequencing was peripheral blood, taken on day 0 of AZD1222 vaccination. The rearrangement links TRBV13 to TRBJ2-2, with D possibly matching TRBD2 (6 bases). This TCR was sampled from an adult in good health. The CDR3 bases are TGTGCCAGCAGCTTATATACCAGGGTAAATGGGAGGAGAGCCACCGGGGAGCTGTTTTTT. Protein sequence: CASSLYTRVNGRRATGELFF.